This TCR beta chain was profiled in a study of T cell repertoires in cytomegalovirus infection. Background on the study: As its CMV epitopes, the study selected recently identified HLA-C-restricted and well-studied HLA-B-restricted targets. Matching HLA type, along with CMV infection, was indicated by public TCR beta signatures.

V was trimmed by 3 bases and J by 7 bases, leaving 12 bases between them. CDR1 is MNHEY, CDR2 SMNVEV, per germline (reference sequence). The CDR3 length is 13 residues. TCRdb used MiXCR to reprocess the reads, holding one entry per CDR3 protein. Of around 200,000 distinct CDR3 sequences in the sample, 35% to 40% were seen once. Study-level findings and limits: HLA-C-restricted CMV clonotypes gave the most frequent clonotype in two of eight donors.

Notes on this clonotype: Its antigen remains unidentified.

The specimen comprised CD8+ T cells from cultured PBMCs, sampled from culture after CMV antigen stimulation. J is TRBJ1-2 and V is TRBV27; D is uncertain. This TCR was sampled from a human donor in good health (CMV status not recorded). Some clones in this sample may be carry-over from other donors' samples. The CDR3 DNA reads TGTGCCAGCAGTTTTGGGCAGAATAGTGGCTACACCTTC. It translates to CASSFGQNSGYTF.